The clone carrying this T cell receptor beta chain was seen many times. What it binds is not known. V trimming: 5 bases; J trimming: 1 base; junction bases outside the gene matches: 10. This CDR3 contains 17 residues. The sample is drawn from a study of T cells in Graves' hyperthyroidism and ophthalmopathy. Study-wide background: It was at initial diagnosis, before any treatment, that peripheral blood was collected.

Researchers amplified the TCR beta CDR3 regions from RNA transcripts. The HTBI primer set drove a first-round RT-PCR of the TCR CDR3. TCRdb analysed the multiplex PCR reads with MiXCR anew, one entry per CDR3 protein. The sample gives a few hundred thousand distinct CDR3 sequences, more than 12% of which show up once; 13% is in the top ten. Uncontrolled infection, other autoimmune disease, pregnancy and lactation each barred patients from inclusion. Study-wide results and caveats: Ophthalmopathy stood apart from stable hyperthyroidism in a 13 V-J model.

Sequences were obtained from blood. The chain carries TRBV12-3 or TRBV12-4 and TRBJ2-1, with TRBD2 matching 8 bases. The source is a woman aged 40 to 50 with Graves' hyperthyroidism that later progressed to Graves' ophthalmopathy. The CDR3 is CASSAMLAGTSYNEQFF. In nucleotides, the CDR3 is TGTGCCAGCAGTGCAATGTTAGCGGGGACGTCCTACAATGAGCAGTTCTTC.